This T cell receptor (beta chain) was captured by sequencing in a study of siplizumab effects on memory and regulatory T cells. Germline CDR1 and CDR2: LNHDA and SQIVND (reference sequence). This CDR3 is 14 amino acids long. V lost 5 bases and J lost 3, with 11 bases in between. Assay used: immunoSEQ multiplex PCR; TCRdb lists only in-frame clones, some missing. The table lists about 100,000 clones, roughly 94% of them singletons, with approximately 0.61% in the top ten. The sequence derives from a human donor in good health. The sample comprised Tregs sorted from blood. The chain employs TRBV19 and TRBJ1-5, with D unclear. CDR3 loop: CASSLGYVNQPQHF. CDR3 DNA: TGTGCCAGTAGTCTGGGGTATGTCAATCAGCCCCAGCATTTT.